This T cell receptor (beta chain) is drawn from a study of early T cells in non-severe SARS-CoV-2 infection. Across the study: With bulk RNA from unsorted whole blood as input, sequencing yielded unpaired chains.

Attached unique molecular identifiers marked individual cDNA molecules. TCRdb redid the calling of the 5' RACE reads with MiXCR, one entry per CDR3 protein. The data hold roughly 48,000 distinct CDR3 sequences, with about 4.1% observed a single time. This clonotype came up many times. The antigen is unknown. Study-wide findings and caveats: Database matching using VDJdb favored anti-spike CD8 responses, with private and CD4 specificities left missing.

The CDR3 totals 14 residues. Trimming at V came to 2 bases and at J to 4 bases, leaving 2 bases not matched to a gene. Sequencing was carried out using whole blood. This TCR came from an adult who was a healthcare worker with PCR-confirmed SARS-CoV-2 infection or an uninfected control (not recorded which). The chain links TRBV12-3 or TRBV12-4 to TRBJ1-1; the match to TRBD1 covers 9 bases. The CDR3 nucleotides read TGTGCCAGCAGTTTACGGACAGGGGTCACTGAAGCTTTCTTT. This encodes CASSLRTGVTEAFF.